This T cell receptor beta chain was sequenced for a study of shared clonotypes between healthy human individuals. Findings of the study overall: Generation of non-shared clonotypes was less probable than generation of clonotypes shared by all four donors.

Researchers divided each subset's genomic DNA evenly across several immunoSEQ plates. In the original processing: ImmunoSEQ gave junction-only sequences without quality scores, so filtering differed. Repertoires were generated with immunoSEQ multiplex PCR, while TCRdb's copy carries only in-frame clones and drops some. The DNA gave D and trimming, while V, J and clone size come from that table. The data show roughly 2.5 million clones, around nine tenths seen once. Those who donated, Caucasian adults without exception, all lived in Nashville, Tennessee. Concerning this clone: Its specificity is unknown.

The V end was cut by 3 bases, the J end by 7 bases, with 15 bases between. The CDR3 sequence is 14 residues long. The germline gives CDR1 MNHNS, CDR2 SASEGT. This sequence joins TRBV6-1 and TRBJ2-5, with D possibly matching TRBD2 (5 bases). Sequenced material: naive CD4+ T cells sorted from blood. As to subset: CD45RA+ positively selected. The clonotype originates from a man aged 18 to 29 in good health. The chain's CDR3 is CASSEPRTRGTQYF. The CDR3 DNA is TGTGCCAGCAGTGAGCCCCGAACTCGGGGGACCCAGTACTTC.